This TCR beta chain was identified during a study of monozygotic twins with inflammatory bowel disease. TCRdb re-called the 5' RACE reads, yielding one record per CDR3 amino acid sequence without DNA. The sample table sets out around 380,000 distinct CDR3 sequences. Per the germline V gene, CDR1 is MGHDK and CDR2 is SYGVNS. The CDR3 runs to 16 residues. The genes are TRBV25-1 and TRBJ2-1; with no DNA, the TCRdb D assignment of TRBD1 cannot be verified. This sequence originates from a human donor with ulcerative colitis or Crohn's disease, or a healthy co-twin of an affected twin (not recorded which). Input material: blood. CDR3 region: CASKNPPDWGDNEQFF.